The 7 T cell receptor beta chains below come from one sample, sequenced in a study of patients and donors after allogeneic stem cell transplantation. TCRdb independently ran MiXCR on the RT-PCR reads; one entry per CDR3 protein. The sample contains around 160,000 distinct CDR3 sequences, around 28% of which appear only once. Specimen: blood, either unsorted or a sorted T cell fraction (not recorded which). The receptor source for this set is a human donor who was either an allogeneic HSCT recipient or a stem cell or donor lymphocyte infusion donor (not recorded which). It is not recorded whose cells these are; they may come from a transplant donor.

This clonotype was seen more than once but under ten times. The chain carries TRBV5-1 and TRBJ1-1, with TRBD1 matching over 8 bases. This CDR3 contains 14 residues. Unmatched junction bases numbered 2, after V lost 4 bases and J lost 0 bases. Germline-derived CDR1 and CDR2 are SGHRS and YFSETQ. DNA for the CDR3: TGCGCCAGCAGCCGACAGGGGATGAACACTGAAGCTTTCTTT. Its translation is CASSRQGMNTEAFF.

This clonotype was counted only a few times. This rearrangement joins TRBV20-1 to TRBJ1-5; 7 bases line up with TRBD1. The CDR3 is 15 amino acids. Germline CDR1 reads DFQATT; CDR2 reads SNEGSKA (reference sequence). Unmatched junction bases numbered 8, after V lost 3 bases and J lost 3 bases. DNA for the CDR3: TGCAGTGCTAGCAAAGGGACAGACCCCAATCAGCCCCAGCATTTT. Amino acid sequence: CSASKGTDPNQPQHF.

About this clonotype: At one of its ends the junction is not consistent with the germline gene, which may arise from a read error. V is TRBV12-3 or TRBV12-4 and J is TRBJ2-5; the match to TRBD2 covers 8 bases. CDR3 size: 14 residues. The CDR3 region is CASSLAGPKETQYF. CDR3 sequence (DNA): TGTGCCAGCAGCTTAGCGGGACCGAAAGAGACCCAGTACTTC.

The CDR3 region has the DNA TGTGCCAGCAGCTTAAGTTTCTGGGGGGCTACGTCCTATGGCTACACCTTC. It yields the protein CASSLSFWGATSYGYTF. V usage is TRBV7-2 and J usage is TRBJ1-2; tentative D call: TRBD1 (6 bases). Germline CDR1 SGHTA, CDR2 FQGNSA. Trimming shortened V by 2 bases and J by 4 bases, and 20 bases separated the two germline ends. The CDR3 sequence is 17 residues long. The full variable domain, with the rest looked up from reference TRBV7-2 and TRBJ1-2, is GAGVSQSPSNKVTEKGKDVELRCDPISGHTALYWYRQSLGQGLEFLIYFQGNSAPDKSGLPSDRFSAERTGGSVSTLTIQRTQQEDSAVYLCASSLSFWGATSYGYTFGSGTRLTVV.

This clonotype came up a few times. The chain recombines TRBV7-9 with TRBJ1-5; TRBD1 aligns across 8 bases. This CDR3 is 14 amino acids long. The V and J ends lost 5 bases and 5 bases, in that order; junction bases with no gene match: 5. Germline V gene lookup returns CDR1 SEHNR and CDR2 FQNEAQ (reference sequence). DNA of the CDR3: TGTGCCAGCAGCCCAGGGGGCACCCATCAGCCCCAGCATTTT. This gives the protein CASSPGGTHQPQHF.

In its sample, this clonotype was seen a few times. The chain combines TRBV24-1 with TRBJ2-3; 10 bases agree with TRBD2. The germline V gene has CDR1 KGHDR and CDR2 SFDVKD. The ends lost 5 bases at V and 3 bases at J; junction bases unmatched: 4. The CDR3 runs 15 residues. The DNA for the CDR3 is TGTGCCACCAGTGGGGCTAGCGGGAGTACAGATACGCAGTATTTT. Translating gives CATSGASGSTDTQYF.

This clonotype was detected a few times. V is TRBV4-1 and J is TRBJ2-7, with D possibly matching TRBD1 (6 bases). This CDR3 is 14 amino acids long. V gave up 3 bases and J gave up 0 bases, with 9 bases separating them. Germline values: CDR1 MGHRA, CDR2 YSYEKL. CDR3: CASSHPGDSYEQYF. The DNA for the CDR3 is TGCGCCAGCAGCCATCCAGGGGACTCCTACGAGCAGTACTTC.